These T cell receptor beta chains were read from a single sample in a study of blood T cell repertoires in COVID-19. Sequencing was performed with immunoSEQ multiplex PCR; in TCRdb, only in-frame clones are kept and a portion is missing. The sample has 60,000 to 70,000 clones, approximately 79% seen once. What was sequenced was peripheral blood. These receptors came from a woman in her seventies with acute or convalescent COVID-19. The CDR3 runs from the conserved cysteine through the conserved F or W. D genes are given only for firm matches. Clone size is stated in some rows and not others, as once, few, many or a class when expanded.

D gene	V gene	J gene	clone size	CDR3 protein	CDR3 DNA
TRBD1	TRBV7-4	TRBJ1-3	few	CASSLGTGRSGNTIYF	TGTGCCAGCAGCTTAGGGACAGGGCGCTCTGGAAACACCATATATTTT
TRBD1	TRBV10-3	TRBJ1-1	many	CATQGVGQFNTEAFF	TGTGCCACCCAAGGGGTGGGACAGTTTAACACTGAAGCTTTCTTT
TRBD1	TRBV6-5	TRBJ1-5	.	CASRTGGYSNQPQHF	TGTGCCAGCAGAACAGGGGGATATAGCAATCAGCCCCAGCATTTT
TRBD1	TRBV18	TRBJ1-6	once	CASSPPGQGFNSPLHF	TGTGCCAGCTCACCGCCGGGACAGGGCTTCAATTCACCCCTCCACTTT
TRBD1	TRBV27	TRBJ2-2	.	CASSVRGLPNTGELFF	TGTGCCAGCAGTGTCAGGGGGCTACCTAACACCGGGGAGCTGTTTTTT
TRBD1	TRBV6-6	TRBJ1-2	.	CASSYAGQGYGYTF	TGTGCCAGCAGTTACGCGGGACAGGGCTATGGCTACACCTTC
.	TRBV5-1	TRBJ2-5	few	CASSLEVGGTQYF	TGCGCCAGCAGCTTGGAAGTGGGGGGGACCCAGTACTTC
TRBD2	TRBV20-1	TRBJ2-7	once	CSAGGGYEQYF	TGCAGTGCCGGGGGAGGGTACGAGCAGTACTTC
.	TRBV6-5	TRBJ1-5	.	CASRENQPQHF	TGTGCCAGCAGGGAGAATCAGCCCCAGCATTTT
TRBD2	TRBV19	TRBJ2-4	medium-sized	CASSTERGLAGGRNIQYF	TGTGCCAGTAGTACTGAAAGGGGACTAGCGGGGGGGCGAAACATTCAGTACTTC
TRBD1	TRBV18	TRBJ1-2	few	CASSQGQGGLKASGYTF	TGTGCCAGCTCACAGGGACAGGGGGGACTCAAAGCAAGTGGCTACACCTTC
TRBD2	TRBV5-1	TRBJ2-3	.	CASSLGPSGSTDTQYF	TGCGCCAGCAGCTTGGGGCCTAGCGGTAGCACAGATACGCAGTATTTT
.	TRBV29-1	TRBJ2-1	.	CSVEVAGFYNEQFF	TGCAGCGTTGAAGTCGCGGGGTTCTACAATGAGCAGTTCTTC
.	TRBV3-1/TRBV3-2	TRBJ1-2	few	CAWWTSYGYTF	TGTGCCTGGTGGACAAGCTATGGCTACACCTTC
TRBD2	TRBV7-6	TRBJ2-7	.	CASSPGTNSHEQYF	TGTGCCAGCAGCCCCGGGACTAATAGCCACGAGCAGTACTTC
.	TRBV21-1	TRBJ2-5	.	CASSSQYSGGRETQYF	TGTGCCAGCAGCAGTCAATACTCAGGGGGCAGGGAGACCCAGTACTTC
TRBD1	TRBV7-9	TRBJ1-2	.	CASSPGQGLGGYTF	TGTGCCAGCAGCCCGGGACAGGGATTAGGTGGCTACACCTTC
.	TRBV19	TRBJ2-5	once	CASSREGMAGGKTQYF	TGTGCCAGTAGTAGGGAAGGGATGGCAGGGGGGAAGACCCAGTACTTC
.	TRBV5-1	TRBJ1-2	.	CASSLMEEPGGYTF	TGCGCCAGCAGCTTAATGGAGGAGCCCGGGGGCTACACCTTC
TRBD1	TRBV11-2	TRBJ2-1	.	CASSLGQGGYEQFF	TGTGCCAGCAGCCTCGGACAGGGGGGCTATGAGCAGTTCTTC
.	TRBV5-6	TRBJ1-5	.	CASSLYDSRNQPQHF	TGTGCCAGCAGCTTGTACGACAGTCGCAATCAGCCCCAGCATTTT
TRBD2	TRBV6-4	TRBJ2-5	once	CASSDPGLAGGPWETQYF	TGTGCCAGCAGTGACCCAGGACTAGCGGGGGGGCCTTGGGAGACCCAGTACTTC
.	TRBV4-2	TRBJ1-2	.	CASSPEGGANYGYTF	TGTGCCAGCAGCCCCGAGGGGGGGGCGAACTATGGCTACACCTTC
.	TRBV27	TRBJ1-2	.	CASRRESGYGYTF	TGTGCCAGCAGGCGCGAAAGCGGCTATGGCTACACCTTC
TRBD1	TRBV23-1	TRBJ1-4	.	CASSQSGRGPNPTNEKLFF	TGCGCCAGCAGTCAATCGGGCAGGGGGCCGAACCCAACTAATGAAAAACTGTTTTTT
.	TRBV24-1	TRBJ2-3	.	CATSPRRTDTQYF	TGTGCCACCAGCCCGCGGCGGACAGATACGCAGTATTTT
TRBD1	TRBV5-1	TRBJ2-7	.	CASSLAGTGDYEQYF	TGCGCCAGCAGCTTGGCCGGGACAGGGGACTACGAGCAGTACTTC
.	TRBV7-2	TRBJ1-3	few	CASSLQQGAGNTIYF	TGTGCCAGCAGCTTACAACAGGGTGCTGGAAACACCATATATTTT
TRBD2	TRBV4-1	TRBJ2-1	.	CASSQDLAGGQFF	TGCGCCAGCAGCCAAGATTTAGCGGGGGGGCAGTTCTTC
.	TRBV7-9	TRBJ1-4	.	CASRPSTALGEKLFF	TGTGCCAGCAGACCCTCGACAGCCCTGGGTGAAAAACTGTTTTTT
TRBD1	TRBV6-1	TRBJ1-1	.	CASSETGQIMNTEAFF	TGTGCCAGCAGTGAGACGGGACAGATCATGAACACTGAAGCTTTCTTT
.	TRBV11-2	TRBJ1-5	.	CASSWSGNQPQHF	TGTGCCAGCAGCTGGAGTGGCAATCAGCCCCAGCATTTT
TRBD1	TRBV6-6	TRBJ1-1	few	CASSYGQADTEAFF	TGTGCCAGCAGTTACGGACAGGCCGACACTGAAGCTTTCTTT
.	TRBV18	TRBJ2-6	.	CASSPSSGANVLTF	TGTGCCAGCTCACCGAGCTCTGGGGCCAACGTCCTGACTTTC
.	TRBV10-3	TRBJ2-1	.	CAISELASDNEQFF	TGTGCCATCAGTGAGTTAGCAAGCGACAATGAGCAGTTCTTC
.	TRBV5-1	TRBJ1-6	few	CASSLGALSSPLHF	TGCGCCAGCAGCTTGGGGGCCCTCTCTTCACCCCTCCACTTT
.	TRBV9	TRBJ2-5	.	CASSVASGRGQETQYF	TGTGCCAGCAGCGTAGCTTCCGGACGAGGGCAAGAGACCCAGTACTTC
TRBD1	TRBV7-6	TRBJ1-5	.	CASSWDRVVSNQPQHF	TGTGCCAGCAGCTGGGACAGGGTGGTTAGCAATCAGCCCCAGCATTTT
TRBD1	TRBV20-1	TRBJ2-3	.	CSASVGTGSTDTQYF	TGCAGTGCTAGTGTGGGGACAGGGTCCACAGATACGCAGTATTTT
TRBD2	TRBV9	TRBJ2-1	.	CASGAPGLRDHEQFF	TGTGCCAGCGGGGCTCCGGGACTACGTGATCATGAGCAGTTCTTC
.	TRBV5-6	TRBJ2-1	once	CASSFTFSAGSYNEQFF	TGTGCCAGCAGCTTCACATTCTCCGCGGGTTCCTACAATGAGCAGTTCTTC
TRBD2	TRBV7-2	TRBJ2-5	few	CASSLEGLLAGALETQYF	TGTGCCAGCAGCTTAGAAGGTTTACTAGCGGGGGCTCTAGAGACCCAGTACTTC
TRBD1	TRBV6-6	TRBJ2-2	.	CASRSEETGLAGELFF	TGTGCCAGCAGATCAGAAGAGACAGGGTTGGCCGGGGAGCTGTTTTTT
.	TRBV7-2	TRBJ1-4	.	CASSLVATDEKLFF	TGTGCCAGCAGCTTAGTGGCGACAGACGAAAAACTGTTTTTT
TRBD1	TRBV7-9	TRBJ2-7	.	CASSSTGGPTYEQYF	TGTGCCAGCAGCTCGACAGGGGGCCCAACTTACGAGCAGTACTTC
TRBD2	TRBV27	TRBJ2-5	once	CASSSLPGTSGETKETQYF	TGTGCCAGCAGTTCCCTCCCCGGGACTAGCGGGGAAACTAAAGAGACCCAGTACTTC
TRBD1	TRBV7-8	TRBJ1-3	.	CASSYTGGIGNTIYF	TGTGCCAGCAGCTACACAGGGGGCATTGGAAACACCATATATTTT
TRBD1	TRBV2	TRBJ1-6	.	CASRLRTGTNSPLHF	TGTGCCAGCAGGCTACGGACAGGGACGAATTCACCCCTCCACTTT
.	TRBV9	TRBJ2-7	medium-sized	CASSLSGSTDEQYF	TGTGCCAGCAGCTTATCGGGGTCTACGGACGAGCAGTACTTC
.	TRBV13	TRBJ2-3	.	CASSWGHKGDTQYF	TGTGCCAGCAGCTGGGGACATAAGGGAGATACGCAGTATTTT
TRBD2	TRBV2	TRBJ2-3	few	CASSSLAGGRDTQYF	TGTGCCAGCAGTTCACTAGCGGGGGGGCGGGATACGCAGTATTTT